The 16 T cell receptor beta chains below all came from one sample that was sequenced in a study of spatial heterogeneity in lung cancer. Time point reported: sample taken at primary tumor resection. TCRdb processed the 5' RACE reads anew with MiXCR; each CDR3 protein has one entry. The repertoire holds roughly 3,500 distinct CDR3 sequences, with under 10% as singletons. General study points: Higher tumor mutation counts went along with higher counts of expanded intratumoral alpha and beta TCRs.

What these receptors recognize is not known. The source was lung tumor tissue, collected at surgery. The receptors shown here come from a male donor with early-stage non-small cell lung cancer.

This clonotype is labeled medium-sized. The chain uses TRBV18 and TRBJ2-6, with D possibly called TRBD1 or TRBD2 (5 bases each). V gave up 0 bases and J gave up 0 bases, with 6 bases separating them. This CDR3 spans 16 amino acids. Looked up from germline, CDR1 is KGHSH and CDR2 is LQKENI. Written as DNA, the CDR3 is TGTGCCAGCTCACCACCGGGGGTCTCTGGGGCCAACGTCCTGACTTTC. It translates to CASSPPGVSGANVLTF.

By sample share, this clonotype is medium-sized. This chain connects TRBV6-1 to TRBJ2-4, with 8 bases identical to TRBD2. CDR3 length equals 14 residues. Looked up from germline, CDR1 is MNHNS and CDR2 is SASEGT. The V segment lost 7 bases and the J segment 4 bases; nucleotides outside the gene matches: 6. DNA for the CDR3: TGTGCCAGCACCATGACTAGCGAGAAAAACATTCAGTACTTC. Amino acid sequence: CASTMTSEKNIQYF.

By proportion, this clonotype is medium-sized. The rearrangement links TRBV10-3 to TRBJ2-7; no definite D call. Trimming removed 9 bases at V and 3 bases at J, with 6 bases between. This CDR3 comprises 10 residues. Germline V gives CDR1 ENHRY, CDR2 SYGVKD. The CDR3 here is CAIGDYEQYF. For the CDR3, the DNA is TGTGCCATTGGAGACTACGAGCAGTACTTC.

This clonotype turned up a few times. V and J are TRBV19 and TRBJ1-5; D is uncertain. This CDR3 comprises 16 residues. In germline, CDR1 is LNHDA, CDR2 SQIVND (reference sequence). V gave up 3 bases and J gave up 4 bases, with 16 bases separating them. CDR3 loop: CASSIRAAFLNQPQHF. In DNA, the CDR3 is TGTGCCAGTAGTATCCGGGCAGCTTTTCTTAATCAGCCCCAGCATTTT.

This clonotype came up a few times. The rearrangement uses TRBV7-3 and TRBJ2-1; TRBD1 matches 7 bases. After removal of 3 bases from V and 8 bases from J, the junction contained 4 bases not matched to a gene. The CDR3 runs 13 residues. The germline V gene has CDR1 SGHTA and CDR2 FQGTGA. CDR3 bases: TGTGCCAGCAGCTTGACAGGGAAGGATGAGCAGTTCTTC. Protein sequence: CASSLTGKDEQFF.

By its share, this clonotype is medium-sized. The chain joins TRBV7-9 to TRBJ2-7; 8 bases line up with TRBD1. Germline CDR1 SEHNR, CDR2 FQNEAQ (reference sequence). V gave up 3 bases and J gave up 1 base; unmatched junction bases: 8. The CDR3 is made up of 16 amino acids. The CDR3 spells CASSFGRTGNSYEQYF. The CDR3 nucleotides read TGTGCCAGCAGCTTTGGCCGGACAGGGAATTCCTACGAGCAGTACTTC.

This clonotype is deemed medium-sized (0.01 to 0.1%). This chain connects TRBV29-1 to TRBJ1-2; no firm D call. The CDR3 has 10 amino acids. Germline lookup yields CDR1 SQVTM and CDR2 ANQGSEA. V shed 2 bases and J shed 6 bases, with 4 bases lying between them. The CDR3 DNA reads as TGCAGCGTTGAATGGGATGGCTACACCTTC. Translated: CSVEWDGYTF.

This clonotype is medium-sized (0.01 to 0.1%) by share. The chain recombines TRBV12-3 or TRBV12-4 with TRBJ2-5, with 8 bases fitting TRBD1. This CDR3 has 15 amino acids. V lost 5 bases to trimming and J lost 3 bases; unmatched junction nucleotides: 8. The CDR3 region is CASSPGGPGEETQYF. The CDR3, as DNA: TGTGCCAGCAGTCCAGGGGGCCCGGGGGAAGAGACCCAGTACTTC.

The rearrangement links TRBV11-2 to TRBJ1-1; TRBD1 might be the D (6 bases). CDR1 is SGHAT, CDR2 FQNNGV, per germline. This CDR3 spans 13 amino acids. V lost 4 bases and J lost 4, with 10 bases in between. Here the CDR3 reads CASSSETGTEAFF. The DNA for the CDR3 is TGTGCCAGCAGCTCAGAGACAGGCACTGAAGCTTTCTTT.

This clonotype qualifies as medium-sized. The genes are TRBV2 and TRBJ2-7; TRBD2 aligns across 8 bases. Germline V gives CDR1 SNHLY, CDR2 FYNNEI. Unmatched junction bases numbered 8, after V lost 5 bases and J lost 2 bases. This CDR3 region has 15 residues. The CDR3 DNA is TGTGCCAGCAGTACCTCTAGCGGGCCAGCCTACGAGCAGTACTTC. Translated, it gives CASSTSSGPAYEQYF.

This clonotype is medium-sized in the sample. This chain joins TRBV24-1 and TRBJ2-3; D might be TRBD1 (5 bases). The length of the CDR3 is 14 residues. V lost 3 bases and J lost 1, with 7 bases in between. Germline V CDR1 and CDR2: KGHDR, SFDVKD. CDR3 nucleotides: TGTGCCACCAGTGATCAGACAGGCACAGATACGCAGTATTTT. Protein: CATSDQTGTDTQYF.

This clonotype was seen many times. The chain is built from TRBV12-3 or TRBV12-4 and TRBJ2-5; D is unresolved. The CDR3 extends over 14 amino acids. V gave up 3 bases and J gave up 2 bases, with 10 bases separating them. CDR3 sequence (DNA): TGTGCCAGCAGTTTGGGTGCTCTACAAGAGACCCAGTACTTC. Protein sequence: CASSLGALQETQYF.

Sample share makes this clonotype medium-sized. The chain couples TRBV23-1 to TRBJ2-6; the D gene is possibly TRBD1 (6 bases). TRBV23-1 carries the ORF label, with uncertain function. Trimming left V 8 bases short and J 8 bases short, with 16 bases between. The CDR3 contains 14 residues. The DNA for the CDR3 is TGCGCCAGCTTTCGTTGGGGGCAGACCAACGTCCTGACTTTC. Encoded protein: CASFRWGQTNVLTF.

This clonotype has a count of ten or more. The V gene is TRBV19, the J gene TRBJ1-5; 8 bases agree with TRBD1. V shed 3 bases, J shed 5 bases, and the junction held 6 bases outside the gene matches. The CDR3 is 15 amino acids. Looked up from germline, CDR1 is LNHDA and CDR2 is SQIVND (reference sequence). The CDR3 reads CASSMAGGVDQPQHF. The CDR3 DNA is TGTGCCAGTAGTATGGCAGGGGGCGTTGATCAGCCCCAGCATTTT. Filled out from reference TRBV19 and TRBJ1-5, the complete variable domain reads DGGITQSPKYLFRKEGQNVTLSCEQNLNHDAMYWYRQDPGQGLRLIYYSQIVNDFQKGDIAEGYSVSREKKESFPLTVTSAQKNPTAFYLCASSMAGGVDQPQHFGDGTRLSIL.

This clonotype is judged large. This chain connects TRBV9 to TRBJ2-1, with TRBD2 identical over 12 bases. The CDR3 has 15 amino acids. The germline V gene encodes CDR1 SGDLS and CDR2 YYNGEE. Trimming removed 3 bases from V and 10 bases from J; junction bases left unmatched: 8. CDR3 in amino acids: CASSATSGSLGEQFF. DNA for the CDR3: TGTGCCAGCAGCGCGACTAGCGGGAGTTTAGGCGAGCAGTTCTTC.

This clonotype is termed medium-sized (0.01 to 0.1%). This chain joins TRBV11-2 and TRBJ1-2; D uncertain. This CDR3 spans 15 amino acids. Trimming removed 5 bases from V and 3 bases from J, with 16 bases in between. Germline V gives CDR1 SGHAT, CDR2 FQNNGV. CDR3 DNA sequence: TGTGCCAGCAGCCCGGGCTCCGCTAACCACTATGGCTACACCTTC. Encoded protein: CASSPGSANHYGYTF.